These 7 T cell receptor beta chains were sequenced from one sample in a study of blood T cell repertoires in COVID-19. Sequencing used immunoSEQ multiplex PCR; TCRdb keeps in-frame clones, though not all of them. Of approximately 150,000 clones listed, approximately 89% are singletons. The specimen was peripheral blood. These receptors came from a human donor in a cohort sampled during active COVID-19.

The chain carries TRBV19 and TRBJ2-1; no clear D gene. This CDR3 spans 15 amino acids. Germline CDR1 reads LNHDA; CDR2 reads SQIVND (reference sequence). V was clipped by 5 bases and J by 0 bases, with 11 bases between them. Here the CDR3 DNA reads TGTGCCAGTAGTTATAACGCGGTCTCCTACAATGAGCAGTTCTTC. Translated: CASSYNAVSYNEQFF.

V usage is TRBV24-1 and J usage is TRBJ2-1; 12 bases line up with TRBD2. The CDR3 runs to 14 residues. Germline V lookup: CDR1 KGHDR, CDR2 SFDVKD. The V segment lost 5 bases and the J segment 8 bases; nucleotides outside the gene matches: 3. The CDR3 is CATSASGGAHEQFF. As DNA, the CDR3 is TGTGCCACCAGTGCTAGCGGGGGGGCACATGAGCAGTTCTTC.

CDR3: CAINSGSYNEQFF. Written as DNA, the CDR3 is TGTGCCATCAACTCCGGGTCCTACAATGAGCAGTTCTTC. The chain recombines TRBV10-3 with TRBJ2-1; D gene unclear. V was trimmed by 7 bases and J by 1 base, leaving 8 bases between them. The CDR3 is 13 amino acids. The germline gives CDR1 ENHRY, CDR2 SYGVKD.

Turning to this clone: The same CDR3 arises from other DNA sequences in this sample as well. The chain carries TRBV7-9 and TRBJ1-1; the match to TRBD1 covers 8 bases. J lost 1 base, V lost 5 bases, and 3 bases had no gene match. This CDR3 has 14 amino acids. Looked up from germline, CDR1 is SEHNR and CDR2 is FQNEAQ (reference sequence). The CDR3 is CASSLGQANTEAFF. In DNA, the CDR3 is TGTGCCAGCAGCCTGGGACAGGCGAACACTGAAGCTTTCTTT.

The chain is built from TRBV5-1 and TRBJ1-3; D uncertain. CDR1 and CDR2 from the germline V gene are SGHRS and YFSETQ. There are 16 residues in the CDR3. V shed 4 bases and J shed 0 bases, with 14 bases lying between them. The CDR3 here is CASSPEDGYSGNTIYF. The DNA for the CDR3 is TGCGCCAGCAGCCCGGAGGACGGCTACTCTGGAAACACCATATATTTT.

The chain joins TRBV13 to TRBJ2-7, with TRBD1 matching 8 bases. The germline gives CDR1 PRHDT, CDR2 FYEKMQ (reference sequence). The ends lost 5 bases at V and 6 bases at J; junction bases unmatched: 6. CDR3 length: 13 residues. DNA for the CDR3: TGTGCCAGCAGCCACCGACAGGGGAGCGAGCAGTACTTC. Protein product: CASSHRQGSEQYF.

The genes are TRBV6-5 and TRBJ1-2; perhaps TRBD1 as D (6 bases). CDR1 is MNHEY, CDR2 SVGAGI, per germline. CDR3 length: 16 residues. Deletions cut 0 bases from V and 5 bases from J, with 16 bases between. CDR3 DNA sequence: TGTGCCAGCAGTTACTCGAAGGGGGAGATAGGTTATGGCTACACCTTC. Its protein product is CASSYSKGEIGYGYTF.